Listed below are T cell receptor beta chains from one sample, sequenced in a study of technical replicates of blood from a handful of donors. Produced via immunoSEQ multiplex PCR; TCRdb's table is partial and in-frame only. Of about 59,000 clones listed, just under 95% are singletons. Material for sequencing was PBMCs. All receptors come from a human donor in good health. Some clones in this sample may be carry-over from other donors' samples. Each CDR3 is given with its conserved first and last residue. D genes are given only for firm matches. Rows give clone size only sometimes, using once, few, many, or a class for an expanded clone.

J gene: TRBJ2-7; V gene: TRBV30; D gene: TRBD2; clone size: NA; CDR3 protein: CAWRQPPGLARGFYEQYF; CDR3 DNA: TGTGCCTGGAGGCAACCTCCGGGACTAGCGCGAGGCTTCTACGAGCAGTACTTC
J gene: TRBJ1-1; V gene: TRBV30; D gene: NA; clone size: NA; CDR3 protein: CACRRGFGTEAFF; CDR3 DNA: TGTGCCTGCCGCAGAGGATTTGGGACTGAAGCTTTCTTT
J gene: TRBJ2-1; V gene: TRBV4-3; D gene: TRBD2; clone size: NA; CDR3 protein: CASSPLSSGLGNEQFF; CDR3 DNA: TGCGCCAGCAGCCCCCTTTCATCGGGACTAGGGAATGAGCAGTTCTTC
J gene: TRBJ2-1; V gene: TRBV4-3; D gene: NA; clone size: NA; CDR3 protein: CASSQDRTVSYNEQFF; CDR3 DNA: TGCGCCAGCAGCCAAGATCGGACAGTCTCCTACAATGAGCAGTTCTTC
J gene: TRBJ2-2; V gene: TRBV15; D gene: TRBD1; clone size: NA; CDR3 protein: CATRSDRGRTGELFF; CDR3 DNA: TGTGCCACCAGAAGCGACAGGGGGCGAACCGGGGAGCTGTTTTTT
J gene: TRBJ1-5; V gene: TRBV19; D gene: TRBD1; clone size: NA; CDR3 protein: CASSIAGGTGYQPQHF; CDR3 DNA: TGTGCCAGTAGTATCGCAGGGGGGACAGGGTATCAGCCCCAGCATTTT
J gene: TRBJ2-7; V gene: TRBV7-3; D gene: NA; clone size: NA; CDR3 protein: CASSLPPSSEQYF; CDR3 DNA: TGTGCCAGCAGCTTACCCCCCAGTTCCGAGCAGTACTTC
J gene: TRBJ2-1; V gene: TRBV5-1; D gene: TRBD1; clone size: NA; CDR3 protein: CASSLDPGQGKMDEQFF; CDR3 DNA: TGCGCCAGCAGCTTGGACCCGGGACAGGGAAAGATGGATGAGCAGTTCTTC
J gene: TRBJ2-3; V gene: TRBV4-3; D gene: TRBD2; clone size: NA; CDR3 protein: CASASGGARTDTQYF; CDR3 DNA: TGCGCCAGTGCTAGCGGGGGGGCCCGCACAGATACGCAGTATTTT
J gene: TRBJ1-2; V gene: TRBV10-3; D gene: TRBD1; clone size: NA; CDR3 protein: CATGTGGANGYTF; CDR3 DNA: TGTGCCACCGGGACAGGGGGCGCGAATGGCTACACCTTC
J gene: TRBJ1-1; V gene: TRBV4-1; D gene: NA; clone size: NA; CDR3 protein: CASSQVIPGRNTEAFF; CDR3 DNA: TGCGCCAGCAGCCAAGTAATCCCAGGCAGGAACACTGAAGCTTTCTTT
J gene: TRBJ2-2; V gene: TRBV7-3; D gene: NA; clone size: NA; CDR3 protein: CASSLLANTGELFF; CDR3 DNA: TGTGCCAGCAGCTTACTAGCGAACACCGGGGAGCTGTTTTTT
J gene: TRBJ2-5; V gene: TRBV7-2; D gene: NA; clone size: NA; CDR3 protein: CASRVGVRVGETQYF; CDR3 DNA: TGTGCCAGCAGAGTAGGGGTCAGGGTAGGGGAGACCCAGTACTTC
J gene: TRBJ2-7; V gene: TRBV2; D gene: TRBD2; clone size: NA; CDR3 protein: CASSERAGGVQEQYF; CDR3 DNA: TGTGCCAGCAGTGAGCGGGCGGGAGGAGTACAAGAGCAGTACTTC
J gene: TRBJ2-7; V gene: TRBV7-9; D gene: TRBD1; clone size: NA; CDR3 protein: CASSLAGQAYEQYF; CDR3 DNA: TGTGCCAGCAGCTTAGCTGGACAGGCTTACGAGCAGTACTTC
J gene: TRBJ1-1; V gene: TRBV29-1; D gene: NA; clone size: once; CDR3 protein: CSVVGGDTEAFF; CDR3 DNA: TGCAGCGTTGTAGGGGGTGACACTGAAGCTTTCTTT
J gene: TRBJ2-7; V gene: TRBV4-3; D gene: NA; clone size: NA; CDR3 protein: CASSMQGTPYEQYF; CDR3 DNA: TGCGCCAGCAGCATGCAGGGAACACCCTACGAGCAGTACTTC
J gene: TRBJ1-2; V gene: TRBV5-4; D gene: TRBD1; clone size: NA; CDR3 protein: CASSAKTGGNYGYTF; CDR3 DNA: TGTGCCAGCAGCGCTAAAACAGGGGGGAACTATGGCTACACCTTC
J gene: TRBJ1-2; V gene: TRBV15; D gene: TRBD1; clone size: NA; CDR3 protein: CATSRVADRGGGYTF; CDR3 DNA: TGTGCCACCAGCAGAGTCGCGGACAGGGGAGGTGGCTACACCTTC
J gene: TRBJ2-7; V gene: TRBV7-9; D gene: NA; clone size: NA; CDR3 protein: CASSLTPGTYEQYF; CDR3 DNA: TGTGCCAGCAGCTTAACCCCAGGGACCTACGAGCAGTACTTC
J gene: TRBJ2-1; V gene: TRBV7-2; D gene: TRBD2; clone size: few; CDR3 protein: CASSLQTGGYNEQFF; CDR3 DNA: TGTGCCAGCAGCTTACAAACGGGGGGCTACAATGAGCAGTTCTTC
J gene: TRBJ2-1; V gene: TRBV5-6; D gene: TRBD2; clone size: NA; CDR3 protein: CASSLYGSGGREEQFF; CDR3 DNA: TGTGCCAGCAGCTTGTACGGTAGCGGGGGGAGGGAAGAGCAGTTCTTC
J gene: TRBJ2-5; V gene: TRBV18; D gene: TRBD2; clone size: NA; CDR3 protein: CASSPGTSGDETQYF; CDR3 DNA: TGTGCCAGCTCACCAGGGACTAGCGGGGATGAGACCCAGTACTTC
J gene: TRBJ2-4; V gene: TRBV5-4; D gene: NA; clone size: once; CDR3 protein: CASSLEARGGLDQYF; CDR3 DNA: TGTGCCAGCAGCTTGGAAGCTAGGGGGGGGTTGGATCAGTACTTC
J gene: TRBJ1-3; V gene: TRBV28; D gene: TRBD1; clone size: NA; CDR3 protein: CASSLPPQGPSGNTIYF; CDR3 DNA: TGTGCCAGCAGTTTACCCCCACAGGGGCCCTCTGGAAACACCATATATTTT
J gene: TRBJ1-5; V gene: TRBV5-1; D gene: NA; clone size: NA; CDR3 protein: CASSWQGIEGQPQHF; CDR3 DNA: TGCGCCAGCAGCTGGCAGGGGATTGAGGGTCAGCCCCAGCATTTT
J gene: TRBJ2-5; V gene: TRBV7-2; D gene: TRBD2; clone size: NA; CDR3 protein: CASTNRLAGGLAETQYF; CDR3 DNA: TGTGCCAGCACCAATAGGCTAGCGGGGGGCTTAGCGGAGACCCAGTACTTC
J gene: TRBJ1-4; V gene: TRBV5-1; D gene: TRBD1; clone size: NA; CDR3 protein: CASSPGQGGEKLFF; CDR3 DNA: TGCGCCAGCAGCCCAGGACAGGGTGGTGAAAAACTGTTTTTT
J gene: TRBJ2-1; V gene: TRBV7-6; D gene: TRBD2; clone size: NA; CDR3 protein: CASSPGTGTSGRLDEQFF; CDR3 DNA: TGTGCCAGCAGCCCAGGAACCGGGACTAGCGGGAGGCTTGATGAGCAGTTCTTC
J gene: TRBJ1-4; V gene: TRBV5-1; D gene: NA; clone size: NA; CDR3 protein: CASSQSGTRYEKLFF; CDR3 DNA: TGCGCCAGCAGCCAGTCCGGGACAAGATATGAAAAACTGTTTTTT
J gene: TRBJ1-2; V gene: TRBV6-5; D gene: NA; clone size: NA; CDR3 protein: CASSPPGETYGYTF; CDR3 DNA: TGTGCCAGCAGCCCGCCAGGGGAGACCTATGGCTACACCTTC
J gene: TRBJ2-7; V gene: TRBV9; D gene: TRBD2; clone size: NA; CDR3 protein: CASSVGSGRVYEQYF; CDR3 DNA: TGTGCCAGCAGCGTAGGTTCCGGGAGGGTGTACGAGCAGTACTTC
J gene: TRBJ1-5; V gene: TRBV21-1; D gene: NA; clone size: NA; CDR3 protein: CAPLRGDQPQHF; CDR3 DNA: TGTGCCCCGTTGCGGGGAGATCAGCCCCAGCATTTT
J gene: TRBJ2-5; V gene: TRBV4-3; D gene: NA; clone size: NA; CDR3 protein: CASSQGRSARGETQYF; CDR3 DNA: TGCGCCAGCAGCCAAGGCCGAAGCGCCCGAGGGGAGACCCAGTACTTC
J gene: TRBJ2-3; V gene: TRBV11-2; D gene: TRBD2; clone size: NA; CDR3 protein: CASSRLAGGSTDTQYF; CDR3 DNA: TGTGCCAGCAGTCGCCTAGCGGGGGGGTCCACAGATACGCAGTATTTT
J gene: TRBJ1-4; V gene: TRBV30; D gene: TRBD1; clone size: NA; CDR3 protein: CAWSVQGAREKLFF; CDR3 DNA: TGTGCCTGGAGTGTACAGGGGGCGCGTGAAAAACTGTTTTTT
J gene: TRBJ2-5; V gene: TRBV4-3; D gene: TRBD2; clone size: NA; CDR3 protein: CASSRSTGGETQYF; CDR3 DNA: TGCGCCAGCAGCCGATCCACGGGGGGGGAGACCCAGTACTTC
J gene: TRBJ2-3; V gene: TRBV6-8; D gene: TRBD2; clone size: NA; CDR3 protein: CASTIVGTSGNYTQYF; CDR3 DNA: TGTGCCAGCACCATCGTAGGGACTAGCGGAAATTATACGCAGTATTTT
J gene: TRBJ1-4; V gene: TRBV19; D gene: TRBD1; clone size: NA; CDR3 protein: CASSIGTGPEKLFF; CDR3 DNA: TGTGCCAGTAGTATCGGGACAGGCCCCGAAAAACTGTTTTTT
J gene: TRBJ2-3; V gene: TRBV27; D gene: TRBD2; clone size: NA; CDR3 protein: CASSVDLAGVGDTQYF; CDR3 DNA: TGTGCCAGCAGTGTAGATCTAGCGGGAGTGGGAGATACGCAGTATTTT
J gene: TRBJ1-2; V gene: TRBV29-1; D gene: NA; clone size: NA; CDR3 protein: CSVDPGTNYGYTF; CDR3 DNA: TGCAGCGTTGATCCAGGGACTAACTATGGCTACACCTTC
J gene: TRBJ2-2; V gene: TRBV15; D gene: NA; clone size: NA; CDR3 protein: CATSRPGQADTGELFF; CDR3 DNA: TGTGCCACCAGCAGGCCTGGGCAGGCTGACACCGGGGAGCTGTTTTTT
J gene: TRBJ2-3; V gene: TRBV4-3; D gene: NA; clone size: NA; CDR3 protein: CASKQDLTGGYTDTQYF; CDR3 DNA: TGCGCCAGCAAGCAAGACCTGACGGGCGGGTACACAGATACGCAGTATTTT
J gene: TRBJ1-1; V gene: TRBV7-6; D gene: NA; clone size: NA; CDR3 protein: CASSLVGGWGTEAFF; CDR3 DNA: TGTGCCAGCAGCTTAGTTGGGGGGTGGGGCACTGAAGCTTTCTTT
J gene: TRBJ2-7; V gene: TRBV6-6; D gene: NA; clone size: NA; CDR3 protein: CASSAHQDPYEQYF; CDR3 DNA: TGTGCCAGCAGTGCCCATCAGGATCCCTACGAGCAGTACTTC
J gene: TRBJ2-3; V gene: TRBV7-7; D gene: NA; clone size: NA; CDR3 protein: CASSSGLSGDTQYF; CDR3 DNA: TGTGCCAGCAGCTCGGGACTCTCGGGGGATACGCAGTATTTT
J gene: TRBJ2-7; V gene: TRBV2; D gene: TRBD1; clone size: NA; CDR3 protein: CASSERGTGGLNF; CDR3 DNA: TGTGCCAGCAGTGAAAGAGGGACAGGGGGCTTGAACTTC
J gene: TRBJ2-5; V gene: TRBV21-1; D gene: NA; clone size: NA; CDR3 protein: CASTINSCLPFQETQYF; CDR3 DNA: TGTGCCAGCACCATCAACTCCTGCCTCCCATTCCAAGAGACCCAGTACTTC
J gene: TRBJ1-6; V gene: TRBV5-1; D gene: NA; clone size: NA; CDR3 protein: CASSLNRRSPLHF; CDR3 DNA: TGCGCCAGCAGCTTGAATCGTCGTTCACCCCTCCACTTT
J gene: TRBJ2-6; V gene: TRBV5-5; D gene: NA; clone size: few; CDR3 protein: CASSALPSSGANVLTF; CDR3 DNA: TGTGCCAGCAGCGCCTTACCGAGCTCTGGGGCCAACGTCCTGACTTTC
J gene: TRBJ1-1; V gene: TRBV4-3; D gene: NA; clone size: NA; CDR3 protein: CASSQVKSLNTEAFF; CDR3 DNA: TGCGCCAGCAGCCAAGTTAAGAGCTTGAACACTGAAGCTTTCTTT
J gene: TRBJ2-7; V gene: TRBV7-9; D gene: NA; clone size: NA; CDR3 protein: CASSLSTTTGEQYF; CDR3 DNA: TGTGCCAGCAGCTTATCCACTACCACTGGCGAGCAGTACTTC
J gene: TRBJ2-4; V gene: TRBV7-2; D gene: TRBD2; clone size: NA; CDR3 protein: CASSRGPSGTENIQYF; CDR3 DNA: TGTGCCAGCAGCCGAGGACCTAGCGGGACAGAAAACATTCAGTACTTC
J gene: TRBJ2-5; V gene: TRBV7-9; D gene: NA; clone size: NA; CDR3 protein: CASSPSTQARETQYF; CDR3 DNA: TGTGCCAGCAGCCCGTCGACGCAGGCCCGGGAGACCCAGTACTTC
J gene: TRBJ1-5; V gene: TRBV19; D gene: TRBD1; clone size: NA; CDR3 protein: CASSMPNDRGRNQPQHF; CDR3 DNA: TGTGCCAGTAGTATGCCAAACGACAGGGGACGAAATCAGCCCCAGCATTTT